This T cell receptor (beta chain) is from a study of blood T cell repertoires in COVID-19. The length of the CDR3 is 14 residues. The germline V and J ends were trimmed by 6 bases and 7 bases, with 18 bases remaining between them. Germline values: CDR1 MNHEY, CDR2 SVGAGI. The data were produced by immunoSEQ multiplex PCR, yet TCRdb's version contains in-frame clones alone and is incomplete. The top ten hold less than 3.5% of the sample, which has approximately 23,000 clones, 80% to 95% seen once. The sequence came from a man between 65 and 85 years old with acute or convalescent COVID-19. Source material: peripheral blood. V and J are TRBV6-5 and TRBJ1-2, with D tentatively TRBD1 (6 bases). CDR3 protein: CASRYNRESGGYTF. In nucleotides, the CDR3 is TGTGCCAGCAGATACAACAGGGAATCCGGTGGCTACACCTTC.